Below are 28 T cell receptor beta chains sequenced from a single sample in a study of T cells in Graves' hyperthyroidism and ophthalmopathy. RNA transcripts yielded amplified TCR beta CDR3 regions. Carried out on the TCR CDR3, a first-round RT-PCR used the HTBI primer set. Via MiXCR, TCRdb re-called the multiplex PCR reads, giving one row per CDR3 protein. The repertoire holds roughly 580,000 distinct CDR3 sequences, 40% to 55% seen once, with 6.5% to 9% in the top ten. Material for sequencing was peripheral blood or thyroid tissue (not recorded which). The receptors come from a woman aged 18-29 years with Graves' hyperthyroidism.

This chain connects TRBV7-9 to TRBJ2-5; the match to TRBD2 covers 7 bases. Trimming removed 2 bases from V and 5 bases from J; junction bases left unmatched: 5. The CDR3 is 14 residues long. Germline-derived CDR1 and CDR2 are SEHNR and FQNEAQ (reference sequence). CDR3 sequence (DNA): TGTGCCAGCAGCTTATACCGGGGGGACGAGACCCAGTACTTC. Its protein product is CASSLYRGDETQYF.

This chain links TRBV4-1 with TRBJ1-4; TRBD1 matches at 7 bases. V shed 0 bases, J shed 0 bases, and the junction held 4 bases outside the gene matches. Germline CDR1 reads MGHRA; CDR2 reads YSYEKL. The CDR3 spans 17 residues. In DNA form, the CDR3 reads TGCGCCAGCAGCCAAGATCGGGACAGCTCAACTAATGAAAAACTGTTTTTT. Amino acid sequence: CASSQDRDSSTNEKLFF.

The rearrangement uses TRBV25-1 and TRBJ1-2, with D possibly matching TRBD1 (6 bases). CDR3 length: 13 residues. Looked up from germline, CDR1 is MGHDK and CDR2 is SYGVNS. V was shortened by 1 base and J by 8 bases, with 11 bases between the two germline ends. In DNA, the CDR3 is TGTGCCAGCAGTGAATCGGGGGGCCGGGGCTACACCTTC. Translation: CASSESGGRGYTF.

Notes on this clonotype: This may be a read error, as it is one base from a much larger clone. The chain is built from TRBV29-1 and TRBJ2-7, with D possibly called TRBD1 or TRBD2 (5 bases each). Trimming pared 1 base from V and 2 bases from J, leaving 12 bases between. Germline CDR1 is SQVTM and CDR2 is ANQGSEA. The CDR3 length is 14 residues. The DNA of the CDR3 is TGCAGCGTTGAAGCGGGGCTAACACCCTACGAGCAGTACTTC. Its protein is CSVEAGLTPYEQYF.

This clonotype occurred many times. The chain carries TRBV29-1 and TRBJ1-1, with D perhaps TRBD1 (6 bases). CDR3 length equals 11 residues. The germline CDR1 and CDR2 sequences are SQVTM and ANQGSEA. Trimming removed 6 bases at V and 7 bases at J, with 12 bases between. CDR3 in amino acids: CSVPQGNEAFF. In DNA, the CDR3 is TGCAGCGTACCACAGGGAAATGAAGCTTTCTTT.

The chain is built from TRBV25-1 and TRBJ1-2; possibly TRBD1 for D (5 bases). Germline CDR1 and CDR2: MGHDK and SYGVNS. Deletions cut 8 bases from V and 7 bases from J, with 20 bases between. This CDR3 spans 14 amino acids. CDR3 region: CASRLNMGGGGYTF. The CDR3 region has the DNA TGTGCCAGCCGTCTTAACATGGGGGGGGGTGGCTACACCTTC.

This clonotype was seen repeatedly, ten times or more. This chain uses TRBV2 with TRBJ1-5; D remains ambiguous. Trimming took 7 bases from V and 0 from J, leaving 4 bases between them. Per germline, CDR1 SNHLY and CDR2 FYNNEI. This CDR3 region has 12 residues. The CDR3 region has the DNA TGTGCCAGCACAGTTAGCAATCAGCCCCAGCATTTT. This encodes CASTVSNQPQHF.

V usage is TRBV10-3 and J usage is TRBJ1-5; no definite D call. Germline loops: CDR1 ENHRY, CDR2 SYGVKD. The ends were cut back, 10 bases at V and 9 bases at J, with 19 bases in the middle. There are 13 residues in the CDR3. The CDR3 sequence is CASRNAPYAPQHF. The CDR3 DNA follows: TGTGCCAGCCGAAACGCACCCTATGCGCCCCAGCATTTT.

The V call is TRBV6-1, the J call TRBJ1-5; D is unresolved. CDR1 and CDR2 from the germline V gene are MNHNS and SASEGT. This CDR3 is 13 amino acids long. V shed 6 bases and J shed 4 bases, with 10 bases lying between them. Here the CDR3 reads CASSKWVNQPQHF. The CDR3 region has the DNA TGTGCCAGCAGCAAATGGGTTAATCAGCCCCAGCATTTT.

This clonotype was observed once. The chain uses TRBV7-9 and TRBJ2-7; D unclear. This CDR3 is built from 13 residues. V lost 6 bases and J 6 bases, leaving 15 bases between the germline ends. Germline lookup yields CDR1 SEHNR and CDR2 FQNEAQ (reference sequence). The CDR3 DNA reads as TGTGCCAGCAGTTTGCCTCCCCGCGGCGAGCAGTACTTC. Translation: CASSLPPRGEQYF.

The chain has TRBV6-6 and TRBJ2-5; 12 positions agree with TRBD2. The CDR3 runs 17 residues. J gave up 9 bases and V 1 base, and 12 bases lay outside the gene matches. From germline, CDR1 is MNHNY and CDR2 SVGAGI (reference sequence). The CDR3 sequence: CASSYYPSGRAGQAQYF. The DNA for the CDR3 is TGTGCCAGCAGTTACTACCCTAGCGGGAGGGCCGGACAGGCCCAGTACTTC.

This clonotype has just a few counts. The chain joins TRBV6-6 to TRBJ1-5; TRBD1 might be the D (6 bases). V was shortened by 0 bases and J by 0 bases, with 15 bases between the two germline ends. Germline CDR1 MNHNY, CDR2 SVGAGI (reference sequence). CDR3 length: 18 amino acids. CDR3 sequence: CASSYSRGLQYSNQPQHF. The CDR3 coding sequence is TGTGCCAGCAGTTACTCCCGGGGGCTACAATATAGCAATCAGCCCCAGCATTTT.

This clonotype was counted between two and nine times. The chain uses TRBV2 and TRBJ2-7; TRBD2 matches 7 bases. Germline V gene data show CDR1 as SNHLY and CDR2 as FYNNEI. This CDR3 has 15 amino acids. V lost 4 bases and J lost 1; bases outside the gene matches: 7. The CDR3: CASSVGTTLSYEQYF. In DNA form, the CDR3 reads TGTGCCAGCAGTGTCGGGACTACCTTATCCTACGAGCAGTACTTC.

This chain uses TRBV10-3 with TRBJ1-5; TRBD1 might be the D (6 bases). This CDR3 spans 15 amino acids. From germline, CDR1 is ENHRY and CDR2 SYGVKD. V was clipped by 10 bases and J by 3 bases, with 19 bases between them. CDR3 in DNA: TGTGCCAGCTCACCGGGGACACCCTTCAATCAGCCCCAGCATTTT. Amino acid sequence: CASSPGTPFNQPQHF.

The chain employs TRBV25-1 and TRBJ1-2; TRBD1 is a possible D gene (5 bases). Per germline, CDR1 MGHDK and CDR2 SYGVNS. There are 14 residues in the CDR3. Trimming stripped 3 bases from V and 4 bases from J, with 12 bases between. This chain's CDR3 is CASSEIAGSYGYTF. For the CDR3, the DNA is TGTGCCAGCAGTGAGATCGCAGGGAGCTATGGCTACACCTTC.

The rearrangement uses TRBV10-3 and TRBJ2-2; D not resolved. CDR1 ENHRY and CDR2 SYGVKD come from the germline V gene. V was shortened by 6 bases and J by 0 bases, with 11 bases between the two germline ends. The CDR3 has 15 amino acids. The CDR3 sequence is CAISPNSANTGELFF. CDR3 in DNA: TGTGCCATCAGCCCAAACAGCGCGAACACCGGGGAGCTGTTTTTT.

The gene calls are TRBV2 and TRBJ1-6; possible D gene TRBD1, 5 bases. The V gene's germline CDR1 is SNHLY and CDR2 FYNNEI. This CDR3 region has 16 residues. With 4 bases removed from V and 4 bases from J, the gap between germline ends came to 14 bases. As DNA, the CDR3 is TGTGCCAGCAGTGCCCGCCGGGGGGGTTATAATTCACCCCTCCACTTT. Encoded protein: CASSARRGGYNSPLHF.

The chain joins TRBV29-1 to TRBJ1-1, with unresolved D. V lost 0 bases and J lost 5, with 13 bases in between. This CDR3 has 14 amino acids. Germline V gene data show CDR1 as SQVTM and CDR2 as ANQGSEA. The CDR3 DNA follows: TGCAGCGTTGAAGATAGTGGAGGCGCTACTGAAGCTTTCTTT. Translated: CSVEDSGGATEAFF. The variable domain in full, completed from reference TRBV29-1 and TRBJ1-1, reads SAVISQKPSRDICQRGTSLTIQCQVDSQVTMMFWYRQQPGQSLTLIATANQGSEATYESGFVIDKFPISRPNLTFSTLTVSNMSPEDSSIYLCSVEDSGGATEAFFGQGTRLTVV.

A remark on this clonotype: A much larger clone differs from this one at a single base, so this may be a read error. The V and J genes are TRBV7-9 and TRBJ2-7; 11 bases agree with TRBD2. The CDR3 runs 15 residues. J gave up 2 bases and V 4 bases, and 4 bases lay outside the gene matches. Germline lookup yields CDR1 SEHNR and CDR2 FQNEAQ (reference sequence). The CDR3 sequence is CASSYSGRAPYEQYF. The CDR3 coding sequence is TGTGCCAGCAGCTATAGCGGGAGGGCCCCCTACGAGCAGTACTTC.

The V and J genes are TRBV7-3 and TRBJ1-6; 9 bases map to TRBD1. From germline, CDR1 is SGHTA and CDR2 FQGTGA. V gave up 0 bases and J gave up 9 bases; unmatched junction bases: 3. The CDR3 has 15 amino acids. DNA of the CDR3: TGTGCCAGCAGCTTAACCGGGACAGGGACTTCACCCCTCCACTTT. Amino acids: CASSLTGTGTSPLHF.

The DNA for the CDR3 is TGTGCCAGCAGCCATGCTCCCCTCCACTTT. Its protein is CASSHAPLHF. The chain is built from TRBV7-2 and TRBJ1-6; D is uncertain. CDR1 is SGHTA and CDR2 is FQGNSA in the germline V gene. The CDR3 spans 10 residues. V gave up 5 bases and J gave up 13 bases, with 6 bases separating them.

This clonotype was observed at least ten times. The V and J genes are TRBV9 and TRBJ1-1, with D perhaps TRBD1 (5 bases). The V end lost 3 bases, the J end lost 1 base, and 16 bases lay between the germline ends. From germline, CDR1 is SGDLS and CDR2 YYNGEE. This CDR3 spans 16 amino acids. CDR3 DNA sequence: TGTGCCAGCAGCGGCCGACGGGACGGAGAGAACACTGAAGCTTTCTTT. This sequence encodes CASSGRRDGENTEAFF.

V usage is TRBV7-9 and J usage is TRBJ1-6; D ambiguous. The germline gives CDR1 SEHNR, CDR2 FQNEAQ (reference sequence). This CDR3 has 14 amino acids. Trimming left V 5 bases short and J 7 bases short, with 12 bases between. CDR3 residues: CASSLGSENSPLHF. CDR3 coding DNA: TGTGCCAGCAGCCTCGGGTCGGAGAATTCACCCCTCCACTTT.

This clonotype was seen ten or more times. The rearrangement uses TRBV10-3 and TRBJ2-3, with 10 bases identical to TRBD2. The CDR3 spans 15 residues. Germline CDR1 ENHRY, CDR2 SYGVKD. The V gene end was trimmed by 2 bases and the J gene end by 1 base; junction bases not matched to a gene: 0. Here the CDR3 reads CAISEGLAGTDTQYF. Written as DNA, the CDR3 is TGTGCCATCAGTGAGGGACTAGCGGGCACAGATACGCAGTATTTT.

This clonotype occurred a few times. J is TRBJ2-2 and V is TRBV2, with no clear D. The CDR3 runs to 13 residues. V dropped 5 bases and J dropped 4 bases, with 8 bases sitting between them. The V gene's germline CDR1 is SNHLY and CDR2 FYNNEI. This CDR3 reads CASSWRSTGELFF. The CDR3 nucleotides are TGTGCCAGCAGTTGGAGAAGCACCGGGGAGCTGTTTTTT. The variable domain in full, with the rest retrieved from reference TRBV2 and TRBJ2-2, is EPEVTQTPSHQVTQMGQEVILRCVPISNHLYFYWYRQILGQKVEFLVSFYNNEISEKSEIFDDQFSVERPDGSNFTLKIRSTKLEDSAMYFCASSWRSTGELFFGEGSRLTVL.

Turning to this clonotype: The junction shows a germline mismatch at one end, possibly a read error. The CDR3 loop is CASSPRVGSGAHEQYF. The CDR3 bases are TGTGCCAGCAGCCCCCGTGTAGGGTCGGGAGCTCACGAGCAGTACTTC. The V and J genes are TRBV5-1 and TRBJ2-7; D may be TRBD2 (6 bases). Germline V lookup: CDR1 SGHRS, CDR2 YFSETQ. CDR3 length: 16 residues.

Concerning this clonotype: With a much larger clone just one base away, this may be a read error. This chain uses TRBV7-2 with TRBJ1-6; perhaps TRBD1 as D (6 bases). CDR1 is SGHTA and CDR2 is FQGNSA in the germline V gene. The V end was cut by 1 base, the J end by 4 bases, with 11 bases between. This CDR3 comprises 16 residues. The CDR3 region has the DNA TGTGCCAGCAGCTTAGACAGGGTGTCGTATAATTCACCCCTCCACTTT. Amino acids: CASSLDRVSYNSPLHF. Drawing the rest from reference TRBV7-2 and TRBJ1-6, the complete variable domain is GAGVSQSPSNKVTEKGKDVELRCDPISGHTALYWYRQSLGQGLEFLIYFQGNSAPDKSGLPSDRFSAERTGGSVSTLTIQRTQQEDSAVYLCASSLDRVSYNSPLHFGNGTRLTVT.

Details on this clonotype: This sequence may be a read error, since a much larger clone differs from it by one base. This chain joins TRBV10-3 and TRBJ2-7; unclear D gene. Germline V gene lookup returns CDR1 ENHRY and CDR2 SYGVKD. The CDR3 is 12 amino acids. In DNA form, the CDR3 reads TGTGCCATCGGTGAAACGGAGAGAGGGCAGTACTTC. Its protein product is CAIGETERGQYF.